The subject of this entry is one T cell receptor beta chain. Which antigen it targets is not known. The input lacks base qualities; no much larger clone sits a single base away. This sample was included in a study of PD-1 blockade in classical Hodgkin lymphoma (dated by TCRdb to 2018 to 2021). Some background on the complete study: Nivolumab dosing was 3 mg/kg intravenously every 2 weeks, continuing until either disease progression or unacceptable toxicity. To define a peripheral blood immune signature of response to PD-1 blockade in classical Hodgkin lymphoma, the study combined TCR beta sequencing with CyTOF.

The Qiagen DNeasy kit was used to extract genomic DNA both from unsorted PBMCs and from the negatively selected CD4+ and CD8+ fractions. Using primers that anneal to V and J segments, immunoSEQ multiplex PCR amplified the TCR beta CDR3 regions. A synthetic immune receptor repertoire was used to minimize amplification bias, and any remaining bias was removed computationally after sequencing. Per the source publication's procedure: Custom Python scripts were used to quantify repertoire diversity as the Shannon entropy index. Unsorted, CD4+ and CD8+ repertoires were analyzed separately, except for combined analyses in which CD4+ and CD8+ sequences were merged in silico. A clone counted as expanded when the clone's frequency after treatment rose at least 2-fold relative to C1D1, and clones undetected at baseline were given a pseudocount of 0.5. Singleton clones were defined as clones with 0 or 1 copy at C1D1, and non-singleton clones were defined as clones with 2 or more copies. Clones expanded in unsorted samples were assigned a CD4+, CD8+ or unknown annotation through matching of protein sequences in sorted samples from the same patient. Wilcoxon tests on paired samples were used to test diversity changes from C1D1 to C4D1. TCRdb took over this immuneACCESS table, retaining in-frame rearrangements with V and J assigned. Such tables are incomplete; in checked studies, under half of the missing clones stem from an unresolved V gene, and the remainder is unexplained. Clone size and V and J calls were adopted from that table, with D and trimming inferred from the DNA. The sample table records 25,000 or so clones; approximately 85% of these occur just once. Of the sample, 2.4% falls within the top ten clones.

The germline V gene gives CDR1 as SGHRS and CDR2 as YFSETQ. Between the V and J ends, shortened by 1 base and 2 bases respectively, the junction contains 12 bases. The CDR3 spans 16 residues, from the cysteine through the phenylalanine. CDR3 DNA is the only sequence kept; it has 48 bases, read in frame from the first base. The label giving this sample's time point can be read as: cycle 4 day 1 (C4D1), after five to seven weeks of nivolumab. Relapse after autologous stem cell transplantation had occurred in all trial patients, and cohorts A, B and C were distinguished by prior brentuximab vedotin exposure. A Miltenyi CD4+ T cell isolation kit was used for magnetic negative selection to purify CD4+ T cells from thawed PBMCs. The trial cohort comprised some 60 patients with relapsed/refractory classical Hodgkin lymphoma whose best overall responses were complete response, partial response or progressive disease. Trial patients were treated with single-agent nivolumab in the multi-cohort phase II CheckMate 205 trial. An independent review committee assessed best overall response using the 2007 International Working Group response criteria. Trial PBMCs were collected immediately before nivolumab initiation (C1D1) and during therapy at cycle 2 day 1 and cycle 4 day 1. Peripheral blood was collected in 8 mL Vacutainer Cell Preparation Tubes, from which PBMCs were isolated by centrifugation and then cryopreserved. Purified CD4+ and CD8+ fractions were prepared only for cases where an additional PBMC sample was available. On LS columns in a quadroMACS separator, the magnetically labelled cells were depleted, and the flow-through was collected as the purified fraction.

Results the study describes overall, beyond this receptor: By C4D1, a significant rise was seen in CD4+ TCR diversity but not in CD8+ TCR diversity (p=0.0027 vs p=0.16), and the rise was most apparent among complete responders (p=0.02). The study was restricted to a single clinical trial cohort, and the causes of repertoire differences, possibly disease activity or prior therapy, were left undefined. Patients starting nivolumab less than 1 year after ASCT had lower diversity and were excluded from later analyses to avoid confounding by immune reconstitution. Baseline TCR diversity was reported as lower in newly diagnosed patients than in healthy donors, and lower still in relapsed/refractory patients. Trial patients with a complete response had baseline diversity similar to that of newly diagnosed patients, while partial responders and progressors had significantly lower diversity.

The TCR sequence derives from a human donor with classical Hodgkin lymphoma. The rearrangement combines TRBV5-1 with TRBJ1-4; TRBD1 is perhaps the D gene, given 5 matching bases. Source: CD4+ T cells from blood, taken before the fourth cycle of nivolumab. The CDR3 reads as follows: CASSLNVRDTNEKLFF. The bases read TGCGCCAGCAGCTTGAACGTCAGGGATACTAATGAAAAACTGTTTTTT. Supplemented by the reference TRBV5-1 and TRBJ1-4 proteins around the CDR3, the complete variable domain is KAGVTQTPRYLIKTRGQQVTLSCSPISGHRSVSWYQQTPGQGLQFLFEYFSETQRNKGNFPGRFSGRQFSNSRSEMNVSTLELGDSALYLCASSLNVRDTNEKLFFGSGTQLSVL.